This T cell receptor (beta chain) was captured by sequencing in a study of T-cell reconstitution after alpha-beta-depleted transplantation in children. Unique molecular identifiers featured in how the TCRbeta library was prepared. TCRdb processed the PCR reads anew with MiXCR; each CDR3 protein has one entry. Of 450,000 to 600,000 distinct CDR3 sequences listed, around 19% are singletons. Trimming cost V 6 bases and J 0 bases; bases outside gene matches: 3. The CDR3 totals 15 residues. Sequencing was performed on PBMCs from the stem cell graft donor, taken from the stem cell graft. The receptor was isolated from a human donor who donated a stem cell graft to a child with acute lymphoblastic leukemia. This chain links TRBV12-3 or TRBV12-4 with TRBJ2-1, with 9 bases matching TRBD2. CDR3 loop: CASRYSGSSYNEQFF. CDR3 nucleotide sequence: TGTGCCAGCAGGTATAGCGGGAGCTCCTACAATGAGCAGTTCTTC.